Presented here are 8 T cell receptor beta chains from one specimen sequenced in a study of cytotoxic CD8 clonotypes in ibrutinib-treated CLL. The repertoire was sequenced with immunoSEQ multiplex PCR; TCRdb's copy has only in-frame clones and lacks some. The table records approximately 33,000 clones, approximately 69% of them present only once. Here the sequenced sample was PBMCs, taken before ibrutinib treatment. These receptors all come from a human donor with chronic lymphocytic leukemia.

The chain carries TRBV7-2 and TRBJ2-2; 11 bases fit TRBD1. The CDR3 has 15 residues. Germline CDR1 is SGHTA and CDR2 is FQGNSA. Trimming at V came to 4 bases and at J to 6 bases, leaving 4 bases not matched to a gene. The CDR3 reads CASSSRTGGSGELFF. In nucleotides, the CDR3 is TGTGCCAGCAGCTCAAGGACAGGGGGCTCCGGGGAGCTGTTTTTT.

In its sample, this clone was seen once. The V call is TRBV6-1, the J call TRBJ2-7; D not certain. Between the trimmed V and J ends, which lost 3 bases and 2 bases, there was a span of 11 bases. The V gene's germline CDR1 is MNHNS and CDR2 SASEGT. The CDR3 runs 14 residues. This CDR3 reads CASSDVTRTYEQYF. The CDR3 coding sequence is TGTGCCAGCAGTGACGTCACAAGGACCTACGAGCAGTACTTC.

This clone occurred many times. The genes are TRBV11-2 and TRBJ1-5, with TRBD1 identical over 7 bases. Per germline, CDR1 SGHAT and CDR2 FQNNGV. The V and J ends lost 5 bases and 8 bases, in that order; junction bases with no gene match: 6. CDR3 length: 13 amino acids. The CDR3 spells CASSPGTVEPQHF. The DNA of the CDR3 is TGTGCCAGCAGCCCGGGGACAGTTGAGCCCCAGCATTTT.

J is TRBJ2-1 and V is TRBV15; D is undetermined. Trimming stripped 1 base from V and 9 bases from J, with 4 bases between. Looked up from germline, CDR1 is LNHNV and CDR2 is YYDKDF (reference sequence). The CDR3 spans 11 residues. The CDR3 sequence is CATSRAAEQFF. The CDR3 nucleotides are TGTGCCACCAGCAGAGCCGCTGAGCAGTTCTTC.

This rearrangement joins TRBV6-4 to TRBJ2-1; the D gene could be TRBD1 or TRBD2 (6 bases each). The CDR3 totals 14 residues. Germline lookup yields CDR1 MRHNA and CDR2 SNTAGT. Trimming shortened V by 7 bases and J by 0 bases, and 10 bases separated the two germline ends. The CDR3 region has the DNA TGTGCCAGCAAGGGGGGCGACTCCTACAATGAGCAGTTCTTC. It translates to CASKGGDSYNEQFF.

The chain links TRBV11-3 to TRBJ2-1; 10 bases map to TRBD2. With V trimmed by 1 base and J by 8 bases, 5 bases remained unmatched. The CDR3 runs to 15 residues. Germline assignment: CDR1 SGHNT and CDR2 YENEEA. CDR3 DNA sequence: TGTGCCAGCAGCTTAGGTAGCGGGAGGTTGGATGAGCAGTTCTTC. Its translation: CASSLGSGRLDEQFF.

J is TRBJ2-5 and V is TRBV6-5; D is perhaps TRBD2 (6 bases). Germline V gives CDR1 MNHEY, CDR2 SVGAGI. Between the trimmed V and J ends, which lost 2 bases and 4 bases, there was a span of 11 bases. This CDR3 contains 14 residues. The CDR3 DNA sequence: TGTGCCAGCAGTTACCTGGGGGGTGGAGAGACCCAGTACTTC. Its protein product is CASSYLGGGETQYF.

The table lists this clone with a few counts. The V call is TRBV5-6, the J call TRBJ2-7; 9 positions agree with TRBD1. There are 16 residues in the CDR3. Trimming cost V 0 bases and J 3 bases; bases outside gene matches: 7. The germline V gene encodes CDR1 SGHDT and CDR2 YYEEEE. The CDR3 protein is CASSLGTGTGFYEQYF. The CDR3 bases are TGTGCCAGCAGCTTGGGTACCGGGACAGGGTTCTACGAGCAGTACTTC.